The T cell receptor (beta chain) described here comes from a study of blood T cells in healthy people across ages. Study-level findings and limits: Aged donors had fewer naive CD4+ cells and lower diversity than long-lived donors. Conclusively comparing naive with antigen-experienced cells was impossible with unsorted PBMCs. Older age went with lower TCR beta diversity per million T cells, in a roughly linear way.

CDR3 length equals 13 residues. V was trimmed by 4 bases and J by 5 bases, leaving 10 bases between them. Germline CDR1 and CDR2: MDHEN and SYDVKM. Details on this clonotype: Its specificity is unknown.

A second PCR, run for roughly 6 to 11 cycles, used a sample-barcoded 5' primer plus a J-beta primer mix. The authors tagged each cDNA molecule using a template-switch adaptor with 12 random nucleotides. TCRdb passed the 5' RACE reads through MiXCR, listing each CDR3 protein once. The sample has about 1,400,000 distinct CDR3 sequences; 42% are singletons. This sequence originates from a woman aged 18 to 35 in good health. The chain uses TRBV28 and TRBJ2-3; D is unresolved. Sequencing was done on a sample of blood. CDR3 bases: TGTGCCAGCAGTTCCCCACCGGAAGATACGCAGTATTTT. Its protein is CASSSPPEDTQYF. Supplemented by reference TRBV28 and TRBJ2-3, the full variable domain reads DVKVTQSSRYLVKRTGEKVFLECVQDMDHENMFWYRQDPGLGLRLIYFSYDVKMKEKGDIPEGYSVSREKKERFSLILESASTNQTSMYLCASSSPPEDTQYFGPGTRLTVL.